This TCR beta chain was identified in a study of spatial heterogeneity in lung cancer. Study context: The study consistently detected more beta-chain than alpha-chain sequences.

Study-level results: Whereas they appeared in blood less at follow-up, ubiquitous expanded tumor TCRs appeared there more at resection.

All TCR cDNA molecules were individually tagged with a unique molecular identifier. TCRdb processed the 5' RACE reads anew with MiXCR; each CDR3 protein has one entry. Of fewer than 20,000 distinct CDR3 sequences listed, about 19% were seen once; the top ten hold around 15%. The germline V gene has CDR1 SGHVS and CDR2 FQNEAQ. Trimming cost V 5 bases and J 2 bases; bases outside gene matches: 8. This CDR3 spans 16 amino acids. Time point given: sample taken at primary tumor resection. Material for sequencing was whole RNA from tumor, nontumor lung or frozen PBMC, left unsorted. Samples came from some 71 TRACERx patients with untreated early-stage lung cancer. A remark on this clonotype: Its specificity is unknown.

The clonotype originates from a male donor with early-stage non-small cell lung cancer. The source was PBMCs, collected at surgery. The rearrangement uses TRBV7-8 and TRBJ2-3, with 9 bases lining up with TRBD1. CDR3 bases: TGTGCCAGCAGCGCCCCGGGACAGGGACACACAGATACGCAGTATTTT. Translating it yields CASSAPGQGHTDTQYF.